The 27 T cell receptor beta chains given below trace back to one sample, sequenced in a study of blood T cells in healthy people across ages. The authors ran a second PCR of roughly 6 to 12 cycles using a sample-barcoded 5' primer and a J-beta primer mix. TCRdb recomputed calls from the 5' RACE reads with MiXCR, one row per CDR3 protein. The sample gives about 570,000 distinct CDR3 sequences, 25% to 35% of which show up once; about 3.3% is in the top ten. These same records also appear under a second study, on T cells of mothers and their children.

Sequenced input: blood. All receptors derive from a boy younger than 10 in good health.

The chain combines TRBV7-9 with TRBJ2-7, with unresolved D. The end of the DNA aligns better with TRBJ2-1, so the J call may be wrong. CDR3 length equals 15 residues. Germline V gene data show CDR1 as SEHNR and CDR2 as FQNEAQ (reference sequence). In DNA form, the CDR3 reads TGTGCCAGCAGCTTAGTTATCCCTGGGGTCAATGAGCAGTTCTTC. Protein product: CASSLVIPGVNEQFF.

This clonotype occurred a few times. The chain combines TRBV5-5 with TRBJ2-1, with a weak D call TRBD2 (6 bases). Matching the DNA end better, TRBJ2-5 makes the J call doubtful. Germline CDR1 is SGHKS and CDR2 is YYEKEE (reference sequence). The CDR3 contains 14 residues. The CDR3 loop reads CASTIGLARETQYF. In DNA form, the CDR3 reads TGTGCCAGCACCATCGGGCTAGCGAGAGAGACCCAGTACTTC.

This clonotype came up a few times. This chain uses TRBV7-9 with TRBJ1-1; D is unresolved. Germline V gene data show CDR1 as SEHNR and CDR2 as FQNEAQ (reference sequence). Trimming took off 5 bases at V and 8 bases at J, with 21 bases between the two ends. This CDR3 contains 15 residues. CDR3 in DNA: TGTGCCAGCAGCATCCATTTTATTTCGGGTTCGGAAGCTTTCTTT. Translated, it gives CASSIHFISGSEAFF.

The gene calls are TRBV20-1 and TRBJ2-1; D is perhaps TRBD2 (5 bases). The V gene's germline CDR1 is DFQATT and CDR2 SNEGSKA (reference sequence). V lost 3 bases to trimming and J lost 2 bases, with 8 bases between them. There are 13 residues in the CDR3. CDR3 in amino acids: CSARTTTYNEQFF. DNA of the CDR3: TGCAGTGCTAGGACTACCACCTACAATGAGCAGTTCTTC.

This clonotype has ten or more counts. The chain carries TRBV27 and TRBJ2-5, with 7 bases aligning to TRBD2. V shed 5 bases, J shed 5 bases, and the junction held 5 bases outside the gene matches. The CDR3 consists of 13 residues. Germline V lookup: CDR1 MNHEY, CDR2 SMNVEV (reference sequence). The CDR3 spells CASSQRRGETQYF. CDR3 coding DNA: TGTGCCAGCAGTCAGAGGCGGGGGGAGACCCAGTACTTC.

The V gene is TRBV20-1, the J gene TRBJ1-1; unclear D gene. The CDR3 sequence is 14 residues long. V was pared by 3 bases and J by 1 base, with 12 bases between. Germline V gives CDR1 DFQATT, CDR2 SNEGSKA (reference sequence). CDR3 protein: CSASPRAANTEAFF. The CDR3 DNA sequence: TGCAGTGCTAGTCCTAGGGCGGCGAACACTGAAGCTTTCTTT.

This clonotype was seen a handful of times. The chain employs TRBV6-1 and TRBJ1-5; D is undetermined. The CDR3 contains 14 residues. Germline CDR1 and CDR2: MNHNS and SASEGT. With 7 bases removed from V and 2 bases from J, the gap between germline ends came to 12 bases. The CDR3 is CASIEGGGNQPQHF. In DNA form, the CDR3 reads TGTGCCAGCATCGAGGGTGGGGGCAATCAGCCCCAGCATTTT.

This clonotype occurred once. The chain employs TRBV2 and TRBJ1-1, with 10 bases lining up with TRBD1. With V trimmed by 6 bases and J by 4 bases, 8 bases remained unmatched. This CDR3 has 15 residues. Germline V gene lookup returns CDR1 SNHLY and CDR2 FYNNEI. The CDR3 DNA is TGTGCCAGCAGGGGACAGGGGCTCGGAGGCACTGAAGCTTTCTTT. It specifies CASRGQGLGGTEAFF.

This clonotype was picked up a small number of times. The rearrangement links TRBV12-3 or TRBV12-4 to TRBJ1-3; maybe TRBD1 (5 bases). This CDR3 has 15 amino acids. V was pared by 4 bases and J by 0 bases, with 10 bases between. This CDR3 is CASSSGTNSGNTIYF. The CDR3 DNA reads as TGTGCCAGCAGTTCCGGGACCAACTCTGGAAACACCATATATTTT.

This clonotype showed up just a few times. The chain couples TRBV7-2 to TRBJ2-2; possibly TRBD2 for D (6 bases). Germline CDR1 reads SGHTA; CDR2 reads FQGNSA. The V gene lost 7 bases and the J gene lost 1 base, with 16 bases spanning the gap. This CDR3 has 16 amino acids. CDR3 loop: CASKIGGTRNTGELFF. The CDR3 coding sequence is TGTGCCAGCAAGATTGGGGGGACGAGGAACACCGGGGAGCTGTTTTTT.

The chain carries TRBV5-4 and TRBJ2-4; D remains ambiguous. The V gene's germline CDR1 is SGHNT and CDR2 YYREEE (reference sequence). The V end lost 1 base, the J end lost 3 bases, and 8 bases lay between the germline ends. The CDR3 sequence is 14 residues long. The CDR3 nucleotides are TGTGCCAGCAGCTTGCCGGGTGGCAAAAACATTCAGTACTTC. Translation gives CASSLPGGKNIQYF.

The V call is TRBV6-6, the J call TRBJ2-1; D tentatively reads TRBD1 or TRBD2 (6 bases each). Judging by the DNA end, TRBJ2-7 fits better; the J call may be wrong. This CDR3 comprises 16 residues. Germline V gene lookup returns CDR1 MNHNY and CDR2 SVGAGI (reference sequence). Here the CDR3 DNA reads TGTGCCAGCAGTTACTTCGGGGGCGCGGTTAGATACGAGCAGTACTTC. Translating it yields CASSYFGGAVRYEQYF.

A few counts support this clonotype. The chain joins TRBV15 to TRBJ2-3, with no clear D. The CDR3 is made up of 12 amino acids. The germline V and J ends were trimmed by 3 bases and 5 bases, with 6 bases remaining between them. Germline-derived CDR1 and CDR2 are LNHNV and YYDKDF (reference sequence). CDR3 region: CATSRPLDTQYF. The CDR3 DNA is TGTGCCACCAGCAGGCCACTAGATACGCAGTATTTT.

This chain's CDR3 is CASSLVGQGSETQYF. In nucleotides, the CDR3 is TGCGCCAGCAGCTTGGTCGGACAGGGGTCAGAGACCCAGTACTTC. The chain combines TRBV5-1 with TRBJ2-5, with TRBD1 identical over 9 bases. In germline, CDR1 is SGHRS, CDR2 YFSETQ. V gave up 0 bases and J gave up 4 bases; unmatched junction bases: 4. This CDR3 region has 15 residues.

This chain connects TRBV6-1 to TRBJ1-4; tentatively, D is TRBD1 (6 bases). CDR1 is MNHNS, CDR2 SASEGT, per germline. V dropped 3 bases and J dropped 3 bases, with 14 bases sitting between them. CDR3 size: 16 residues. The CDR3 DNA reads TGTGCCAGCAGTGACCTGGGGGGGCGAGCTAATGAAAAACTGTTTTTT. Its translation is CASSDLGGRANEKLFF.

The gene calls are TRBV20-1 and TRBJ1-5, with D perhaps TRBD1 (6 bases). Germline CDR1 reads DFQATT; CDR2 reads SNEGSKA (reference sequence). V lost 3 bases to trimming and J lost 4 bases, with 10 bases between them. The CDR3 sequence is 13 residues long. In DNA form, the CDR3 reads TGCAGTGCTAGCCGGGACACTAATCAGCCCCAGCATTTT. Protein sequence: CSASRDTNQPQHF.

The chain is built from TRBV5-5 and TRBJ2-5, with D unresolved. The length of the CDR3 is 13 residues. V lost 5 bases and J lost 1, with 9 bases in between. Per the germline V gene, CDR1 is SGHKS and CDR2 is YYEKEE (reference sequence). As DNA, the CDR3 is TGTGCCAGCAGTCCCCCGACCCAAGAGACCCAGTACTTC. Its protein product is CASSPPTQETQYF.

The gene calls are TRBV20-1 and TRBJ2-1; no clear D. CDR3 length equals 14 residues. V shed 5 bases and J shed 4 bases, with 15 bases lying between them. Germline V gene data show CDR1 as DFQATT and CDR2 as SNEGSKA (reference sequence). The CDR3 protein is CSARPLWDYNEQFF. The CDR3 DNA is TGCAGTGCTCGCCCCCTCTGGGATTACAATGAGCAGTTCTTC.

The V gene is TRBV20-1, the J gene TRBJ2-3; 14 nucleotides align to TRBD2. This CDR3 has 16 amino acids. CDR1 and CDR2 from the germline V gene are DFQATT and SNEGSKA (reference sequence). J lost 3 bases, V lost 7 bases, and 9 bases had no gene match. The CDR3 spells CSVEEGLAGVTDTQYF. The CDR3 DNA is TGCAGTGTCGAGGAGGGACTAGCGGGGGTGACAGATACGCAGTATTTT.

This chain connects TRBV29-1 to TRBJ2-3; 8 positions match TRBD1. The V gene's germline CDR1 is SQVTM and CDR2 ANQGSEA. The CDR3 extends over 13 amino acids. V shed 6 bases and J 8 bases; nucleotides not matched to a gene: 10. CDR3 DNA: TGCAGCGTAGACCGGGACAGGCTTACTACGCAGTATTTT. This encodes CSVDRDRLTTQYF.

This clonotype was counted between two and nine times. The chain is built from TRBV15 and TRBJ2-2; no firm D call. V was clipped by 0 bases and J by 9 bases, with 8 bases between them. Germline lookup yields CDR1 LNHNV and CDR2 YYDKDF (reference sequence). The CDR3 runs 13 residues. The CDR3 DNA reads TGTGCCACCAGCAGAGATAAGATCCGGGAGCTGTTTTTT. Protein: CATSRDKIRELFF.

CDR3 sequence: CASSRADRVGQPQHF. DNA of the CDR3: TGTGCCAGCAGCCGGGCCGACAGGGTTGGTCAGCCCCAGCATTTT. V is TRBV6-2 or TRBV6-3 and J is TRBJ1-5; TRBD1 matches at 7 bases. The J segment lost 6 bases and the V segment lost 6 bases, leaving 11 bases of the junction unmatched. Germline lookup yields CDR1 MNHEY and CDR2 SVGEGT. The CDR3 totals 15 residues.

This rearrangement joins TRBV13 to TRBJ2-1, with TRBD2 matching over 16 bases. This CDR3 spans 18 amino acids. J was trimmed by 8 bases and V by 4 bases; bases with no gene match: 11. The V gene's germline CDR1 is PRHDT and CDR2 FYEKMQ (reference sequence). Here the CDR3 DNA reads TGTGCCAGCAGCTCCTACCTGGGACTAGCGGGAGGGCCGGATGAGCAGTTCTTC. It yields the protein CASSSYLGLAGGPDEQFF. The full variable domain, its missing parts supplied by reference TRBV13 and TRBJ2-1, is AAGVIQSPRHLIKEKRETATLKCYPIPRHDTVYWYQQGPGQDPQFLISFYEKMQSDKGSIPDRFSAQQFSDYHSELNMSSLELGDSALYFCASSSYLGLAGGPDEQFFGPGTRLTVL.

This chain connects TRBV25-1 to TRBJ1-2; TRBD1 matches at 9 bases. V gave up 10 bases and J gave up 8 bases; unmatched junction bases: 20. The CDR3 extends over 16 amino acids. Germline CDR1 and CDR2: MGHDK and SYGVNS. CDR3 sequence (DNA): TGTGCCACTCCGATAACACCCGGGACAGGGTTGAAGGGCTACACCTTC. Translating it yields CATPITPGTGLKGYTF.

V is TRBV20-1 and J is TRBJ1-1; unclear D gene. The germline gives CDR1 DFQATT, CDR2 SNEGSKA (reference sequence). CDR3 length: 10 amino acids. Trimming stripped 4 bases from V and 8 bases from J, with 8 bases between. The CDR3, as DNA: TGCAGTGCTACAGTCCTCGAAGCTTTCTTT. Translating gives CSATVLEAFF.

This rearrangement joins TRBV10-3 to TRBJ2-3; perhaps D is TRBD1 or TRBD2 (5 bases each). Germline CDR1 is ENHRY and CDR2 is SYGVKD. CDR3 length equals 18 residues. V lost 3 bases to trimming and J lost 2 bases, with 21 bases between them. CDR3 protein: CAISEPEVELGDTDTQYF. As DNA, the CDR3 is TGTGCCATCAGTGAACCGGAGGTGGAGTTGGGGGACACAGATACGCAGTATTTT.

The chain combines TRBV12-5 with TRBJ1-2; no reliable D call. The CDR3 length is 11 residues. The V end was cut by 4 bases, the J end by 4 bases, with 4 bases between. Germline lookup yields CDR1 LGHNT and CDR2 FRNRAP. The chain's CDR3 is CASGSTYGYTF. As DNA, the CDR3 is TGTGCTAGTGGTTCAACCTATGGCTACACCTTC.